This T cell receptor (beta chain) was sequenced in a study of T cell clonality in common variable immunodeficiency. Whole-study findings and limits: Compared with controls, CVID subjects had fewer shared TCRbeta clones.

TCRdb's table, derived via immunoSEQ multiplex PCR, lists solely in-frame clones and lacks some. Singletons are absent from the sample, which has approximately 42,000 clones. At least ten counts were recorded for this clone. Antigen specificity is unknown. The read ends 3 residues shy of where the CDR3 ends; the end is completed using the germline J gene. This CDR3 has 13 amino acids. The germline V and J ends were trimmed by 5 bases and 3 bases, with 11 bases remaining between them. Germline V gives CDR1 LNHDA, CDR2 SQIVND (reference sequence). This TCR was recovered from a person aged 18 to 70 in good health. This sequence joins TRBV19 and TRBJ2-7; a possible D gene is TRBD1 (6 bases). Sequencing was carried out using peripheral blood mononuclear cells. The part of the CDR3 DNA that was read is TGTGCCAGTAGTCCGATGACAGGCTACGAG. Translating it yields CASSPMTGYE. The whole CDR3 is CASSPMTGYEQYF.